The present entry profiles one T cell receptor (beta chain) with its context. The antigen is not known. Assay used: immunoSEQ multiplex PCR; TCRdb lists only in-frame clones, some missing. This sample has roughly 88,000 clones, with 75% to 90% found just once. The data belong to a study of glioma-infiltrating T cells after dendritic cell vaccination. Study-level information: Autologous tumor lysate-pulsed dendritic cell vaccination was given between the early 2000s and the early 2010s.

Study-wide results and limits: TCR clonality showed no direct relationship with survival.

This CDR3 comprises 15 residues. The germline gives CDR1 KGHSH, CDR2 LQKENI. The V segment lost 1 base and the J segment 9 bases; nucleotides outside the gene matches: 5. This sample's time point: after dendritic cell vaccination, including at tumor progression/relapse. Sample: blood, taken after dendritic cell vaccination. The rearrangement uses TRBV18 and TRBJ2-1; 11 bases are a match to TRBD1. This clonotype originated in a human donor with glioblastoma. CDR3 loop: CASSPLGQGEGEQFF. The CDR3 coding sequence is TGTGCCAGCTCACCACTGGGACAGGGGGAAGGTGAGCAGTTCTTC.